This T cell receptor beta chain was found in a study of tumour-infiltrating T cells in Burkitt lymphoma (dated by TCRdb to 2020 to 2022). About the full investigation: All epidemiological subtypes of Burkitt lymphoma were represented among the approximately 83 patients who made up the cohort. TCR repertoire data were compared against clinical outcome, and productive clonality predicted overall survival and progression-free survival independently of established prognostic factors such as age at diagnosis. Study-wide findings and limitations: Several public clonotypes were found to be shared across numerous Burkitt lymphoma patients, which suggests a shared tumour neoantigen selection that is absent from diffuse large B-cell lymphoma.

On this clone: The clone's antigen remains unknown. Per-nucleotide qualities are absent, and no much larger clonotype sits a single base away.

The library was prepared using the immunoSEQ multiplex PCR assay. What TCRdb holds here is the immuneACCESS table cut down to in-frame rearrangements. Part of the clones is not present; checked against another copy, under half of the missing clones reflect an unresolved V gene, and the others are unexplained. This sample holds 4,500 to 5,000 clones; less than 15% were observed only once. The ten largest clones represent 25% of the sample. The CDR3 starts with the cysteine, ends with the phenylalanine, and has 20 residues. Kept here is only the CDR3 DNA, which spans 60 bases and is read in frame from base 1. Here V drops 1 base and J drops 2 bases, and the junction holds 16 bases not matched to any gene. The germline V gene encodes CDR1 LGHNA and CDR2 YNFKEQ.

This clonotype originated in a human donor with Burkitt lymphoma. Sequencing was carried out using tumor tissue. The chain is made from TRBV4-2 and TRBJ2-5, with 10 middle bases fitting TRBD2. The nucleotides read TGTGCCAGCAGCCAAGCCACGGGGAGCGGGAGGGCCTGGGGGCAAGAGACCCAGTACTTC. Translation gives CASSQATGSGRAWGQETQYF.